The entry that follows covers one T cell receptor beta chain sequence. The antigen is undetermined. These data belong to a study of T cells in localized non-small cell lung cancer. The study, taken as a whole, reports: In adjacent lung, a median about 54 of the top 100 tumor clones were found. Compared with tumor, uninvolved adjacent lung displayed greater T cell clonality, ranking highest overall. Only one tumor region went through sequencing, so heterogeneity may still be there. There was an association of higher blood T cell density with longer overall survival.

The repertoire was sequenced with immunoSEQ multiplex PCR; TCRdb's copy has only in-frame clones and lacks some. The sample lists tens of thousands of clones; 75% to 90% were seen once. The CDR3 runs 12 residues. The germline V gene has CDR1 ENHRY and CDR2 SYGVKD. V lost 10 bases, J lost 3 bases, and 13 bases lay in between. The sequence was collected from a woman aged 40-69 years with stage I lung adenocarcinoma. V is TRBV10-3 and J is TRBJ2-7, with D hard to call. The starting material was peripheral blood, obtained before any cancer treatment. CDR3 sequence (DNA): TGTGCCACTTGGGATCTCGGCTACGAGCAGTACTTC. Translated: CATWDLGYEQYF.